This TCR beta chain was observed in a study of post-analysis software for immune sequencing data. Overall study context: There were relapsing-remitting, secondary progressive and progressive-relapsing multiple sclerosis among the disease courses included. Whole-study findings and limits: Pronounced co-clustering by F measure was evident among identically batched samples. Elevated frequency relative to controls characterized four or five TRBV segments in patients, TRBV5-6, TRBV5-1 and TRBV20-1 among them. There was significantly lower normalized Chao1 diversity in multiple sclerosis patients than in controls.

Concerning this clonotype: Its antigen is undetermined.

The CDR3 length is 15 residues. The V end lost 0 bases, the J end lost 10 bases, and 19 bases lay between the germline ends. Per germline, CDR1 DFQATT and CDR2 SNEGSKA (reference sequence). The authors incorporated unique molecular identifiers into the TCR beta cDNA libraries. T cells numbering roughly 0.95 to 10 million yielded some 520,000 cDNA molecules. TCRdb independently ran MiXCR on the PCR reads; one entry per CDR3 protein. This table has some 800,000 distinct CDR3 sequences, 35% to 55% appearing once. The TCR was taken from a girl aged 5-17 years with multiple sclerosis. The V and J genes are TRBV20-1 and TRBJ2-1, with a weak D call TRBD2 (6 bases). Material for sequencing was blood. The CDR3 loop reads CSARDGGLSSVEQFF. The CDR3 DNA reads as TGCAGTGCTAGAGATGGGGGACTCTCTAGCGTCGAGCAGTTCTTC.